These 20 T cell receptor beta chains were sequenced from one sample in a study of beta chain features in type 1 diabetes. The whole isolated RNA underwent reverse transcription, so sequencing captured expressed TCRB transcripts. TCRdb keeps only in-frame clones here, not all; method: immunoSEQ multiplex PCR. Altogether hundreds of thousands of clones are present, about an eighth being singletons, with the ten largest covering just under 0.04%. Study-level points and caveats: A moderate, significant TCRB CDR3 shortening appeared in type 1 diabetes across four CD4+ subsets.

The antigens for these receptors are not known. Source material: naive CD4+ T cells from blood. The origin of the receptors is a man between 18 and 29 years old with type 1 diabetes.

The chain couples TRBV11-2 to TRBJ2-5; D call uncertain. Trimming took 8 bases from V and 5 from J, leaving 18 bases between them. This CDR3 has 14 residues. The germline gives CDR1 SGHAT, CDR2 FQNNGV. This chain's CDR3 is CASAWIKGSETQYF. DNA for the CDR3: TGTGCCAGCGCTTGGATTAAGGGCTCCGAGACCCAGTACTTC.

This clone came up a few times. V and J are TRBV28 and TRBJ2-3, with 8 nucleotides matching TRBD2. With 2 bases clipped from V and 10 bases from J, the junction kept 11 bases outside the gene matches. CDR1 is MDHEN and CDR2 is SYDVKM in the germline V gene. The length of the CDR3 is 15 residues. CDR3 residues: CASSLRRGATTSQYF. In DNA form, the CDR3 reads TGTGCCAGCAGTTTAAGGCGGGGGGCCACCACCTCGCAGTATTTT.

CDR3 sequence reads: CASSAAGTYGYTF. CDR3 bases: TGTGCCAGCAGTGCAGCAGGGACCTATGGCTACACCTTC. This chain links TRBV25-1 with TRBJ1-2, with D possibly matching TRBD1 (5 bases). This CDR3 is 13 amino acids long. Trimming took off 4 bases at V and 4 bases at J, with 10 bases between the two ends. From germline, CDR1 is MGHDK and CDR2 SYGVNS.

This clone was counted between two and nine times. V gene TRBV30 combines with J gene TRBJ1-1; weak D call: TRBD1 (5 bases). Trimming pared 3 bases from V and 4 bases from J, leaving 30 bases between. The germline V gene has CDR1 GTSNPN and CDR2 SVGIG (reference sequence). This CDR3 region has 19 residues. This CDR3 reads CAWSLREIRSDSGGTEAFF. CDR3 DNA: TGTGCCTGGAGCCTTCGAGAAATCCGCTCCGACAGCGGGGGCACTGAAGCTTTCTTT.

This clone was picked up a small number of times. CDR3 loop: CSVGGLAGGSGNEQFF. The DNA of the CDR3 is TGCAGCGTTGGTGGACTAGCGGGGGGCTCGGGAAATGAGCAGTTCTTC. The V and J genes are TRBV29-1 and TRBJ2-1, with 14 bases matching TRBD2. The V gene end was trimmed by 4 bases and the J gene end by 7 bases; junction bases not matched to a gene: 9. The CDR3 length is 16 residues. From germline, CDR1 is SQVTM and CDR2 ANQGSEA.

This clone was found a few times. One end of the junction fails to match germline, which may point to a read error. The J gene is TRBJ2-7, the V gene TRBV13; D is perhaps TRBD1 (6 bases). The CDR3 consists of 13 residues. From germline, CDR1 is PRHDT and CDR2 FYEKMQ (reference sequence). The CDR3 is CASSIGQSYEQYF. CDR3 sequence (DNA): TGTGCCAGCAGCATAGGACAGAGCTACGAGCAGTACTTC.

The chain is built from TRBV29-1 and TRBJ1-2; 7 nucleotides match TRBD1. The CDR3 consists of 15 residues. The germline V gene has CDR1 SQVTM and CDR2 ANQGSEA. After removal of 6 bases from V and 0 bases from J, the junction contained 10 bases not matched to a gene. This chain's CDR3 is CSVTNGQGANYGYTF. The CDR3 region has the DNA TGCAGCGTGACAAATGGGCAGGGGGCTAACTATGGCTACACCTTC.

This clone was seen more than once but under ten times. V gene TRBV14 combines with J gene TRBJ2-3, with 7 bases matching TRBD2. CDR3 length: 16 amino acids. Germline lookup yields CDR1 SGHDN and CDR2 FVKESK. J lost 1 base, V lost 5 bases, and 9 bases had no gene match. The CDR3 protein is CASSIWRGSGTDTQYF. CDR3 coding DNA: TGTGCCAGCAGCATTTGGCGGGGGTCTGGCACAGATACGCAGTATTTT.

The V gene is TRBV11-3, the J gene TRBJ2-7, with D possibly matching TRBD1 (5 bases). Deletions cut 3 bases from V and 4 bases from J, with 16 bases between. This CDR3 has 15 residues. Looked up from germline, CDR1 is SGHNT and CDR2 is YENEEA. The CDR3 nucleotides read TGTGCCAGCAGCTTCGCCTACGGACACCATTACGAGCAGTACTTC. The encoded protein is CASSFAYGHHYEQYF.

This clone was counted between two and nine times. The V gene is TRBV29-1, the J gene TRBJ1-2, with 10 nucleotides matching TRBD1. This CDR3 region has 15 residues. Germline V gene data show CDR1 as SQVTM and CDR2 as ANQGSEA. Unmatched junction bases numbered 9, after V lost 5 bases and J lost 3 bases. The CDR3 loop is CSVLGPGTGDYGYTF. The CDR3 DNA is TGCAGCGTTTTAGGTCCAGGGACAGGGGACTATGGCTACACCTTC.

This clone was counted a few times. V usage is TRBV4-2 and J usage is TRBJ2-1; 7 bases are a match to TRBD1. This CDR3 is 14 amino acids long. Germline trimming cut 2 bases from V and 6 bases from J; bases unmatched to any gene: 4. Germline loops: CDR1 LGHNA, CDR2 YNFKEQ. In nucleotides, the CDR3 is TGTGCCAGCAGCCAAACAGGGGCCTTCAATGAGCAGTTCTTC. Translated, it gives CASSQTGAFNEQFF.

J is TRBJ2-7 and V is TRBV5-1; TRBD1 matches at 7 bases. CDR1 is SGHRS and CDR2 is YFSETQ in the germline V gene. The CDR3 runs 12 residues. With 1 base clipped from V and 5 bases from J, the junction kept 0 bases outside the gene matches. The CDR3 is CASSLTGDEQYF. The CDR3 bases are TGCGCCAGCAGCTTGACAGGGGACGAGCAGTACTTC.

Concerning this clone itself: Within the sample, other DNA sequences also encode this same CDR3. The chain combines TRBV18 with TRBJ1-1; D is uncertain. V dropped 6 bases and J dropped 2 bases, with 13 bases sitting between them. This CDR3 region has 14 residues. Germline V CDR1 and CDR2: KGHSH, LQKENI. Here the CDR3 DNA reads TGTGCCAGCTCTCCCCGGGGAGATAACACTGAAGCTTTCTTT. This sequence encodes CASSPRGDNTEAFF. The full variable domain, with the rest looked up from reference TRBV18 and TRBJ1-1, is NAGVMQNPRHLVRRRGQEARLRCSPMKGHSHVYWYRQLPEEGLKFMVYLQKENIIDESGMPKERFSAEFPKEGPSILRIQQVVRGDSAAYFCASSPRGDNTEAFFGQGTRLTVV.

This clone was observed a few times. This chain connects TRBV29-1 to TRBJ1-1; D is ambiguous. CDR1 SQVTM and CDR2 ANQGSEA come from the germline V gene. The CDR3 spans 14 residues. V was clipped by 3 bases and J by 4 bases, with 15 bases between them. CDR3 DNA sequence: TGCAGCGTTGAGTCCCCTAACACCCCCACTGAAGCTTTCTTT. Protein: CSVESPNTPTEAFF.

In the case of this clone: The same CDR3 is also encoded by other DNA sequences in this sample. The rearrangement joins TRBV18 to TRBJ1-5, with 8 bases aligning to TRBD1. The CDR3 consists of 14 residues. Germline assignment: CDR1 KGHSH and CDR2 LQKENI. With 2 bases clipped from V and 6 bases from J, the junction kept 3 bases outside the gene matches. In DNA, the CDR3 is TGTGCCAGCTCACCAGACAGGGGAGGTCAGCCCCAGCATTTT. This sequence encodes CASSPDRGGQPQHF.

V gene TRBV4-3 combines with J gene TRBJ2-3; TRBD1 might be the D (5 bases). This CDR3 is built from 16 residues. The V gene's germline CDR1 is LGHNA and CDR2 YSLEER. Trimming took 0 bases from V and 7 from J, leaving 17 bases between them. As DNA, the CDR3 is TGCGCCAGCAGCCAAGAAGGGGCTAGAAATATAAATACGCAGTATTTT. It yields the protein CASSQEGARNINTQYF.

Only a few counts were recorded for this clone. The chain employs TRBV27 and TRBJ2-7; no firm D call. This CDR3 is 15 amino acids long. V dropped 3 bases and J dropped 4 bases, with 16 bases sitting between them. CDR1 is MNHEY and CDR2 is SMNVEV in the germline V gene (reference sequence). CDR3 protein: CASSFGSTFRYEQYF. CDR3 DNA: TGTGCCAGCAGTTTTGGGTCCACCTTCAGGTACGAGCAGTACTTC.

In DNA, the CDR3 is TGTGCCAGCAGTGAAAGTATGGGTCCCATATCTAACTATGGCTACACCTTC. It yields the protein CASSESMGPISNYGYTF. V and J are TRBV2 and TRBJ1-2; D remains ambiguous. CDR3 length: 17 residues. V lost 2 bases and J lost 0, with 16 bases in between. Germline V gene sequence: CDR1 SNHLY, CDR2 FYNNEI. Full variable domain (remainder filled in from reference TRBV2 and TRBJ1-2): EPEVTQTPSHQVTQMGQEVILRCVPISNHLYFYWYRQILGQKVEFLVSFYNNEISEKSEIFDDQFSVERPDGSNFTLKIRSTKLEDSAMYFCASSESMGPISNYGYTFGSGTRLTVV.

The chain joins TRBV7-9 to TRBJ2-2; 8 nucleotides agree with TRBD1. Losses at the gene ends were 5 bases for V and 6 bases for J; bases not matched to a gene: 11. Germline-derived CDR1 and CDR2 are SEHNR and FQNEAQ (reference sequence). The CDR3 runs to 16 residues. The CDR3 is CASSIGQGEDSGELFF. CDR3 bases: TGTGCCAGCAGCATAGGACAGGGTGAGGACTCCGGGGAGCTGTTTTTT.

This chain links TRBV9 with TRBJ2-7, with D possibly matching TRBD1 (5 bases). Germline loops: CDR1 SGDLS, CDR2 YYNGEE. V shed 3 bases and J shed 0 bases, with 13 bases lying between them. This CDR3 spans 15 amino acids. As DNA, the CDR3 is TGTGCCAGCAGCGGGGGCCCAGGATCCTCCTACGAGCAGTACTTC. Translated, it gives CASSGGPGSSYEQYF.